The text below deals with one T cell receptor beta chain. The CDR3 is made up of 15 amino acids. Germline-derived CDR1 and CDR2 are MDHEN and SYDVKM. V was trimmed by 8 bases and J by 5 bases, leaving 21 bases between them. This sample was included in a study of blood T cell repertoires in COVID-19. This table comes from immunoSEQ multiplex PCR, and its TCRdb copy is limited to in-frame clones, with some not included. The sample carries approximately 170,000 clones, about 88% recorded once. The chain links TRBV28 to TRBJ2-5; a weak D match, TRBD1 (6 bases). Specimen: peripheral blood. The clonotype originates from a woman of 80 years or more with COVID-19, enrolled during active disease. CDR3 loop: CASRNYRVPGETQYF. DNA of the CDR3: TGTGCCAGCCGAAACTACAGGGTACCGGGGGAGACCCAGTACTTC.